The entry that follows covers one T cell receptor beta chain sequence. This sample is part of a study of Graves' ophthalmopathy and Graves' hyperthyroidism. The authors amplified TCR beta CDR3 regions, and they did so from RNA transcripts for repertoire sequencing. Following a first-round RT-PCR that used HTBI primers, a second-round multiplex PCR was carried out. From the multiplex PCR reads, TCRdb called clonotypes with MiXCR, one entry per CDR3 protein. The sample includes 400,000 or so distinct CDR3 sequences, approximately 15% of them seen just once. The CDR3 has 14 residues. Germline V gene data show CDR1 as MNHEY and CDR2 as SVGEGT. V was pared by 6 bases and J by 3 bases, with 8 bases of the junction left unmatched.

Sequencing was done on a sample of peripheral blood. The clonotype comes from a woman in her late teens or twenties with stable Graves' hyperthyroidism. The rearrangement links TRBV6-2 or TRBV6-3 to TRBJ2-7, with 7 bases that match TRBD2. The CDR3 reads CASRRSGESYEQYF. The CDR3 DNA sequence: TGTGCCAGCAGACGGAGCGGGGAAAGCTACGAGCAGTACTTC.